Listed here are 14 T cell receptor beta chains from one sample, sequenced in a study of blood T cell repertoires in COVID-19. The method was immunoSEQ multiplex PCR; TCRdb's version includes in-frame clones alone and lacks a portion of them. Of about 100,000 clones listed, 80% to 90% are singletons. The source material was peripheral blood. The receptors come from a man of 80 years or more with acute or convalescent COVID-19.

This clone was seen once. This chain connects TRBV6-2 or TRBV6-3 to TRBJ2-1, with D perhaps matching TRBD2 (5 bases). From germline, CDR1 is MNHEY and CDR2 SVGEGT. Trimming stripped 7 bases from V and 0 bases from J, with 16 bases between. The CDR3 covers 16 residues. The CDR3 loop is CASTPSRAVSYNEQFF. DNA for the CDR3: TGTGCCAGCACCCCCTCGAGGGCCGTCTCCTACAATGAGCAGTTCTTC.

The chain joins TRBV27 to TRBJ1-5; tentative D call: TRBD1 (5 bases). Germline CDR1 and CDR2: MNHEY and SMNVEV (reference sequence). The ends were cut back, 5 bases at V and 7 bases at J, with 15 bases in the middle. The CDR3 totals 14 residues. The CDR3 sequence: CASSPSGFHQPQHF. In DNA form, the CDR3 reads TGTGCCAGCAGTCCGTCAGGGTTTCACCAGCCCCAGCATTTT.

The chain links TRBV11-2 to TRBJ2-1, with 10 bases aligning to TRBD2. The germline V gene has CDR1 SGHAT and CDR2 FQNNGV. The V and J ends lost 4 bases and 4 bases, in that order; junction bases with no gene match: 7. The CDR3 extends over 16 amino acids. The CDR3, as DNA: TGTGCCAGCAGCTCCCTACTAGCGGGAACATACAATGAGCAGTTCTTC. This codes for CASSSLLAGTYNEQFF.

This chain joins TRBV19 and TRBJ2-1, with TRBD2 identical over 10 bases. With 5 bases clipped from V and 9 bases from J, the junction kept 13 bases outside the gene matches. The CDR3 sequence is 16 residues long. Germline CDR1 is LNHDA and CDR2 is SQIVND (reference sequence). The CDR3 reads CASSFGQPSGSSEQFF. CDR3 in DNA: TGTGCCAGTAGTTTTGGGCAGCCTAGCGGGAGTAGTGAGCAGTTCTTC.

CDR3 in DNA: TGCGCCAGCAGCTTGGGTCTGGGGGGAAACACTGAAGCTTTCTTT. This translates into CASSLGLGGNTEAFF. The V gene is TRBV5-1, the J gene TRBJ1-1, with TRBD1 as a possible D gene (5 bases). The CDR3 contains 15 residues. Germline assignment: CDR1 SGHRS and CDR2 YFSETQ. Deletions cut 0 bases from V and 2 bases from J, with 11 bases between.

This clone was counted a single time. This chain connects TRBV11-3 to TRBJ2-2, with D possibly matching TRBD2 (6 bases). The CDR3 is 14 residues long. Germline loops: CDR1 SGHNT, CDR2 YENEEA. The V end lost 5 bases, the J end lost 6 bases, and 13 bases lay between the germline ends. The CDR3 DNA reads TGTGCCAGCAGCCGGAGGGTAGGGTCCGGGGAGCTGTTTTTT. It is translated as CASSRRVGSGELFF.

J is TRBJ2-5 and V is TRBV25-1; 7 bases agree with TRBD2. The CDR3 is 14 amino acids. V shed 5 bases and J 5 bases; nucleotides not matched to a gene: 8. CDR1 and CDR2 from the germline V gene are MGHDK and SYGVNS. Written as DNA, the CDR3 is TGTGCCAGCAGTCCCGGACTAGACGCGGAGACCCAGTACTTC. It specifies CASSPGLDAETQYF.

The chain links TRBV30 to TRBJ1-1; D possibly corresponds to TRBD1 (5 bases). CDR1 and CDR2 (germline): GTSNPN, SVGIG (reference sequence). The V end lost 1 base, the J end lost 4 bases, and 10 bases lay between the germline ends. The CDR3 sequence is 13 residues long. CDR3 DNA sequence: TGTGCCTGGAGTGCGGGGGGGGGCACTGAAGCTTTCTTT. Translating gives CAWSAGGGTEAFF.

The chain employs TRBV10-3 and TRBJ2-3; 11 positions agree with TRBD2. J gave up 0 bases and V 0 bases, and 2 bases lay outside the gene matches. Per the germline V gene, CDR1 is ENHRY and CDR2 is SYGVKD. The CDR3 covers 17 residues. Written as DNA, the CDR3 is TGTGCCATCAGTGAGTCTCCTAGCGGGGGGAGCACAGATACGCAGTATTTT. The encoded protein is CAISESPSGGSTDTQYF.

The V gene is TRBV18, the J gene TRBJ1-1, with a weak D call TRBD1 (5 bases). This CDR3 is built from 16 residues. CDR1 and CDR2 from the germline V gene are KGHSH and LQKENI. Trimming shortened V by 4 bases and J by 0 bases, and 15 bases separated the two germline ends. The CDR3 spells CASSRDLGQVNTEAFF. The DNA of the CDR3 is TGTGCCAGCTCACGAGATCTCGGACAAGTGAACACTGAAGCTTTCTTT.

This chain connects TRBV15 to TRBJ1-4; D gene unclear. The CDR3 is made up of 15 amino acids. Per the germline V gene, CDR1 is LNHNV and CDR2 is YYDKDF (reference sequence). V lost 0 bases and J lost 8, with 13 bases in between. The CDR3 DNA sequence: TGTGCCACCAGCAGAGACAGGTGGCCCAGGGAAAAACTGTTTTTT. This translates into CATSRDRWPREKLFF.

The chain joins TRBV6-5 to TRBJ1-1, with 7 bases matching TRBD1. Trimming at V came to 2 bases and at J to 1 base, leaving 4 bases not matched to a gene. The CDR3 sequence is 15 residues long. Looked up from germline, CDR1 is MNHEY and CDR2 is SVGAGI. The CDR3 here is CASSYTRTGNTEAFF. The CDR3 region has the DNA TGTGCCAGCAGTTACACCCGGACAGGGAACACTGAAGCTTTCTTT.

The chain employs TRBV15 and TRBJ2-1, with a weak D call TRBD2 (7 bases). The CDR3 is 15 residues long. Germline V lookup: CDR1 LNHNV, CDR2 YYDKDF (reference sequence). Trimming stripped 5 bases from V and 12 bases from J, with 23 bases between. CDR3 region: CATSFSIQGGVVQFF. DNA of the CDR3: TGTGCCACCAGCTTCTCCATACAAGGGGGGGTGGTGCAGTTCTTC.

V gene TRBV5-6 combines with J gene TRBJ2-7; D is perhaps TRBD1 (6 bases). The CDR3 is 16 residues long. Germline CDR1 reads SGHDT; CDR2 reads YYEEEE. V lost 2 bases, J lost 2 bases, and 17 bases lay in between. CDR3 DNA: TGTGCCAGCAGCTTCAGGGGATTAGGGGCGGCCTACGAGCAGTACTTC. It specifies CASSFRGLGAAYEQYF.